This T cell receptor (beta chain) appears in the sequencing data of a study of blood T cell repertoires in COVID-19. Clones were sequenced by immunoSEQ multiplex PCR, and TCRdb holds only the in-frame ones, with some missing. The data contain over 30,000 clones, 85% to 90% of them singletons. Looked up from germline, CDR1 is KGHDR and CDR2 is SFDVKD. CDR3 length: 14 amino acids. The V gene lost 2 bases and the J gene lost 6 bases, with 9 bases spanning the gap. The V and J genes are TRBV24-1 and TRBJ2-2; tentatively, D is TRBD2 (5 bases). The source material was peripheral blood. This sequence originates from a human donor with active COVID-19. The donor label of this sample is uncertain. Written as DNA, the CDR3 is TGTGCCACCAGTGATTCAGAGGGTGCCGGGGAGCTGTTTTTT. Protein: CATSDSEGAGELFF.